The source of this T cell receptor beta chain is a study of blood T cell repertoires in COVID-19. Overall study context: Acute and convalescent COVID-19 samples came from the United States, Italy and Spain.

Methods used by the authors: Reference gene primers were amplified, and this amplification served to estimate nucleated cell counts. The table came from immunoSEQ multiplex PCR; TCRdb's copy has only in-frame clones and leaves some out. V and J calls and clone size are as listed in that table; D and trimming were resolved from the DNA. The data hold over 60,000 clones, with around 74% observed a single time. CDR3 length: 14 residues. Germline V gene data show CDR1 as SGHDT and CDR2 as YYEEEE. V lost 3 bases to trimming and J lost 2 bases, with 10 bases between them. Seattle patients were enrolled while actively infected and followed longitudinally.

What was sequenced was peripheral blood. The V and J genes are TRBV5-6 and TRBJ2-3; a possible D gene is TRBD1 (6 bases). The clonotype was recovered from a man aged 60 to 69 with COVID-19, enrolled during active disease. CDR3 protein: CASSSGELTDTQYF. The CDR3 coding sequence is TGTGCCAGCAGCTCAGGGGAACTCACAGATACGCAGTATTTT. The variable domain in full, completed from reference TRBV5-6 and TRBJ2-3, reads DAGVTQSPTHLIKTRGQQVTLRCSPKSGHDTVSWYQQALGQGPQFIFQYYEEEERQRGNFPDRFSGHQFPNYSSELNVNALLLGDSALYLCASSSGELTDTQYFGPGTRLTVL.